This TCR beta chain was captured in a study of cytomegalovirus exposure and HLA in healthy donors. On the study more broadly: Earlier findings included nearly 120 million unique TCR beta sequences obtained from around 180 million T cells. Whole-study results and caveats: No immune exposure information besides CMV serostatus was available. Fewer N-insertions than the roughly 650-donor mean were reportedly shown by an Asian-associated ancestry cluster in a later analysis.

The CDR3 covers 17 residues. Germline loops: CDR1 LGHNA, CDR2 YSLEER. V gave up 1 base and J gave up 1 base; unmatched junction bases: 5. PCR involved 60 Vbeta and 13 Jbeta primers. Sequenced by immunoSEQ multiplex PCR; TCRdb stores in-frame clones only, minus some. The top ten clones hold around 2.8% of a sample with about 160,000 clones, approximately 74% of them seen once. Each of the donors was a healthy bone marrow donor. In regard to this clone: As yet, its antigen is unknown.

The TCR originated in a woman aged 25-40 years in good health and CMV-seronegative. The chain carries TRBV4-3 and TRBJ2-3, with 10 bases matching TRBD2. Sequences were obtained from PBMCs. CDR3 sequence reads: CASSQARGTSGTDTQYF. The CDR3 coding sequence is TGCGCCAGCAGCCAAGCCCGGGGGACTAGCGGCACAGATACGCAGTATTTT.